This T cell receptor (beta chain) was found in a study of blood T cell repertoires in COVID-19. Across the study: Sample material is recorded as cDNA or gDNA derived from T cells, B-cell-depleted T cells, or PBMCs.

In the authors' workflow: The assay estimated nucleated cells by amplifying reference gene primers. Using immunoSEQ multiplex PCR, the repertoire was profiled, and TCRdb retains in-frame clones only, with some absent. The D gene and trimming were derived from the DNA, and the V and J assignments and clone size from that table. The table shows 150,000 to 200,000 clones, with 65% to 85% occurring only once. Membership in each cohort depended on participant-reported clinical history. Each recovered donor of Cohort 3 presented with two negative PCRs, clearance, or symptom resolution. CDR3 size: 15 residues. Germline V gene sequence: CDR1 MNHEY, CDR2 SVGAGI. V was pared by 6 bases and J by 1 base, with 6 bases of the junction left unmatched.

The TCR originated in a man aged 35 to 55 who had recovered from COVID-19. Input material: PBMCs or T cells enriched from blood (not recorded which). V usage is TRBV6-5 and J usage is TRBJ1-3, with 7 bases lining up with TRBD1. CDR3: CASRAGGNSGNTIYF. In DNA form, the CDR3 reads TGTGCCAGCAGGGCAGGGGGTAATTCTGGAAACACCATATATTTT.